Presented here are 15 T cell receptor beta chains from one specimen sequenced in a study of shared clonotypes between healthy human individuals. Produced via immunoSEQ multiplex PCR; TCRdb's table is partial and in-frame only. The top ten clones hold under 15% of a sample with fewer than 550,000 clones, nearly 80% of them seen once. Sequencing was performed on PBMCs. These receptors came from a woman in her thirties or forties in good health. Some clones in this sample may be carry-over from other donors' samples.

The chain joins TRBV18 to TRBJ1-4; D is uncertain. The CDR3 has 13 amino acids. From germline, CDR1 is KGHSH and CDR2 LQKENI. With 4 bases removed from V and 0 bases from J, the gap between germline ends came to 3 bases. This CDR3 reads CASSLATNEKLFF. CDR3 DNA: TGTGCCAGCTCACTTGCAACTAATGAAAAACTGTTTTTT.

The chain uses TRBV27 and TRBJ1-1; D remains ambiguous. V gave up 6 bases and J gave up 4 bases, with 15 bases separating them. This CDR3 region has 14 residues. CDR1 MNHEY and CDR2 SMNVEV come from the germline V gene (reference sequence). The DNA for the CDR3 is TGTGCCAGCAGCCTCAATGACGGACTCACTGAAGCTTTCTTT. Translation: CASSLNDGLTEAFF.

The chain employs TRBV5-1 and TRBJ2-1; 9 bases line up with TRBD2. The CDR3 is 15 amino acids. CDR1 SGHRS and CDR2 YFSETQ come from the germline V gene. Unmatched junction bases numbered 7, after V lost 0 bases and J lost 9 bases. CDR3 amino acids: CASSLGSGLASEQFF. The DNA for the CDR3 is TGCGCCAGCAGCTTGGGTAGCGGACTAGCGAGTGAGCAGTTCTTC.

V usage is TRBV14 and J usage is TRBJ2-6; 7 nucleotides align to TRBD1. Unmatched junction bases numbered 8, after V lost 5 bases and J lost 4 bases. The CDR3 covers 16 residues. CDR1 is SGHDN, CDR2 FVKESK, per germline. The CDR3 loop is CASSKIQGTGANVLTF. CDR3 DNA sequence: TGTGCCAGCAGCAAGATACAGGGGACCGGGGCCAACGTCCTGACTTTC.

This sequence joins TRBV10-3 and TRBJ2-1; D not certain. The CDR3 sequence is 12 residues long. Trimming pared 4 bases from V and 12 bases from J, leaving 13 bases between. CDR1 ENHRY and CDR2 SYGVKD come from the germline V gene. This CDR3 is CAISGDHKGQFF. The DNA of the CDR3 is TGTGCCATCAGTGGTGATCACAAAGGGCAGTTCTTC.

The chain links TRBV28 to TRBJ2-1, with D uncertain. The ends were cut back, 4 bases at V and 3 bases at J, with 4 bases in the middle. This CDR3 region has 12 residues. Germline lookup yields CDR1 MDHEN and CDR2 SYDVKM. CDR3 nucleotide sequence: TGTGCCAGCAGTTCCAACTACAATGAGCAGTTCTTC. Residues: CASSSNYNEQFF.

This clone has a count of ten or more. The rearrangement links TRBV10-1 to TRBJ2-1, with 10 bases identical to TRBD2. Losses at the gene ends were 7 bases for V and 6 bases for J; bases not matched to a gene: 6. The CDR3 consists of 14 residues. The V gene's germline CDR1 is WNHNN and CDR2 SYGVQD (reference sequence). DNA for the CDR3: TGCGCCAGCATCAGGCTAGCGGGAGTCAATGAGCAGTTCTTC. Translated: CASIRLAGVNEQFF.

The CDR3 here is CASRPSRGGIEQYF. CDR3 bases: TGTGCCAGTAGGCCCTCCCGGGGGGGGATCGAGCAGTACTTC. The gene calls are TRBV19 and TRBJ2-5; 8 bases fit TRBD2. The end of the DNA aligns better with TRBJ2-7, so the J call may be wrong. The CDR3 has 14 amino acids. CDR1 and CDR2 (germline): LNHDA, SQIVND (reference sequence).

This CDR3 is CASSQDESGDRSRADTQYF. The CDR3 region has the DNA TGCGCCAGCAGCCAAGATGAAAGTGGGGACAGGTCCCGCGCAGATACGCAGTATTTT. V and J are TRBV4-1 and TRBJ2-3, with TRBD1 identical over 8 bases. CDR1 is MGHRA, CDR2 YSYEKL, per germline. V was pared by 0 bases and J by 4 bases, with 15 bases of the junction left unmatched. CDR3 length: 19 residues.

This chain links TRBV7-9 with TRBJ2-3; 8 bases match TRBD2. Germline-derived CDR1 and CDR2 are SEHNR and FQNEAQ (reference sequence). The CDR3 consists of 18 residues. The junction had 14 bases not matched to a gene; V was cut back by 6 bases and J by 0 bases. The CDR3 loop reads CASSHSGEGLSSTDTQYF. CDR3 in DNA: TGTGCCAGCAGTCATAGCGGGGAGGGCCTGTCTAGCACAGATACGCAGTATTTT.

V usage is TRBV7-8 and J usage is TRBJ1-5, with D perhaps matching TRBD1 (5 bases). The V end lost 5 bases, the J end lost 3 bases, and 17 bases lay between the germline ends. Germline V CDR1 and CDR2: SGHVS, FQNEAQ. The length of the CDR3 is 16 residues. CDR3 sequence reads: CASSKLGTAYNQPQHF. In DNA, the CDR3 is TGTGCCAGCAGCAAACTCGGGACGGCCTACAATCAGCCCCAGCATTTT.

This clone was picked up a small number of times. V usage is TRBV9 and J usage is TRBJ2-3; 10 nucleotides line up with TRBD2. V dropped 2 bases and J dropped 6; count of bases not matched to a gene: 6. Germline values: CDR1 SGDLS, CDR2 YYNGEE. CDR3 length: 15 residues. Written as DNA, the CDR3 is TGTGCCAGCAGCGTTTTCCTAGCGGGAGTGGATACGCAGTATTTT. Translated: CASSVFLAGVDTQYF.

This rearrangement joins TRBV28 to TRBJ1-1, with D possibly TRBD1 on 5 matching bases. CDR1 and CDR2 from the germline V gene are MDHEN and SYDVKM. The V end was cut by 6 bases, the J end by 4 bases, with 12 bases between. CDR3 length: 13 residues. The CDR3 DNA reads TGTGCCAGCAGGGGGACGAGGCTCACTGAAGCTTTCTTT. Protein sequence: CASRGTRLTEAFF.

V is TRBV18 and J is TRBJ2-1, with D unresolved. V lost 3 bases and J 8 bases, leaving 11 bases between the germline ends. The CDR3 spans 13 residues. Germline V gives CDR1 KGHSH, CDR2 LQKENI. For the CDR3, the DNA is TGTGCCAGCTCACCCGGGCTTGGGGATGAGCAGTTCTTC. It translates to CASSPGLGDEQFF.

The chain recombines TRBV6-4 with TRBJ2-7; 7 bases align to TRBD2. The CDR3 runs to 14 residues. J was trimmed by 5 bases and V by 3 bases; bases with no gene match: 7. In germline, CDR1 is MRHNA, CDR2 SNTAGT. The CDR3: CASSEQGGHHEQYF. The CDR3 DNA sequence: TGTGCCAGCAGTGAGCAGGGAGGGCACCACGAGCAGTACTTC.